The entry below gives a single T cell receptor (beta chain) sequence along with its context. In the authors' workflow: ImmunoSEQ yielded junction-only sequences lacking quality scores, so filtering differed. Here immunoSEQ multiplex PCR was the method, and the copy in TCRdb shows in-frame clones only, minus some. The V and J calls and clone size are taken from that table; D and trimming were inferred from the DNA. The data contain about 2 million clones, 85% to 95% of them singletons. The data belong to a study of shared clonotypes between healthy human individuals. Naive CD8 cells, CD45RO-negative and positively selected for CCR7, excluded terminally differentiated effector memory CD45RA+ cells. This CDR3 is built from 12 residues. Germline V gene sequence: CDR1 SGDLS, CDR2 YYNGEE. The germline V and J ends were trimmed by 3 bases and 5 bases, with 8 bases remaining between them.

This TCR was recovered from a man aged 18 to 35 in good health. The chain employs TRBV9 and TRBJ1-1, with D unresolved. The specimen was naive CD8+ T cells sorted from blood. CDR3 region: CASSEIRTEAFF. Written as DNA, the CDR3 is TGTGCCAGCAGCGAGATACGGACTGAAGCTTTCTTT.